The sequence of this T cell receptor beta chain was determined in a study of T-cell memory formation after mild COVID-19. Study background: Each donor largely had its own TCR clusters.

Study outcomes and limitations: Day 15 to 85 contracting clones showed balanced CD4/CD8; day 15 to 37 expanders favored CD4+. There were some responding clones in pre-infection memory, which suggested that cross-reactive memory had joined.

Between the trimmed V and J ends, which lost 5 bases and 3 bases, there was a span of 16 bases. CDR1 and CDR2 from the germline V gene are SGHVS and FNYEAQ. The CDR3 contains 15 residues. To note about this clonotype: Its antigen is unidentified.

Employing constant-segment primers, 5'RACE generated TCR alpha and TCR beta cDNA libraries bearing sample barcodes and UMIs. TCRdb analysed the 5' RACE reads with MiXCR anew, one entry per CDR3 protein. The sample includes around 450,000 distinct CDR3 sequences, 20% to 25% of them seen just once. V and J are TRBV7-6 and TRBJ1-1; D may be TRBD1 (6 bases). This sequence was found in an adult woman who had mild COVID-19 (a few samples of this study predate the infection). Cell type and time point are not known. Sequencing used PBMCs or a T cell subset sorted from them (not recorded which). The CDR3 DNA sequence: TGTGCCAGCAGCCCCGGACAGATTCGGTACACTGAAGCTTTCTTT. Its translation is CASSPGQIRYTEAFF.